What follows are 5 T cell receptor beta chains derived from one specimen sequenced in a study of cytomegalovirus exposure and HLA in healthy donors. PCR employed 60 Vbeta and 13 Jbeta primers. Method: immunoSEQ multiplex PCR; TCRdb's copy keeps in-frame clones and lacks some. Of about 200,000 clones in the sample, about 80% are singletons; the top ten hold around 1.4%. The sample consisted of PBMCs. The origin of the receptors is a girl aged 10 to 17 in good health and CMV-seronegative.

The V gene is TRBV10-3, the J gene TRBJ2-2; 8 bases agree with TRBD2. The CDR3 runs 15 residues. CDR1 and CDR2 (germline): ENHRY, SYGVKD. V trimming: 5 bases; J trimming: 5 bases; junction bases outside the gene matches: 7. Here the CDR3 reads CAISPGTRGTGELFF. CDR3 DNA: TGTGCCATCAGTCCCGGGACTAGGGGGACCGGGGAGCTGTTTTTT.

The V gene is TRBV7-9, the J gene TRBJ2-5; 12 bases match TRBD2. Germline CDR1 and CDR2: SEHNR and FQNEAQ (reference sequence). V was pared by 5 bases and J by 5 bases, with 0 bases of the junction left unmatched. CDR3 size: 13 residues. The CDR3 is CASSGLAGETQYF. For the CDR3, the DNA is TGTGCCAGCAGCGGACTAGCGGGGGAGACCCAGTACTTC. Using reference TRBV7-9 and TRBJ2-5 for the parts outside the CDR3, the full variable domain is DTGVSQNPRHKITKRGQNVTFRCDPISEHNRLYWYRQTLGQGPEFLTYFQNEAQLEKSRLLSDRFSAERPKGSFSTLEIQRTEQGDSAMYLCASSGLAGETQYFGPGTRLLVL.

V gene TRBV15 combines with J gene TRBJ2-5; D uncertain. The J call is uncertain, as TRBJ2-7 better fits the DNA end. Per the germline V gene, CDR1 is LNHNV and CDR2 is YYDKDF (reference sequence). This CDR3 comprises 14 residues. The CDR3 nucleotides are TGTGCCACCAGCACGGGTTGGAGCTCCTACGAGCAGTACTTC. As protein: CATSTGWSSYEQYF.

This clone was seen once. The V gene is TRBV2, the J gene TRBJ1-3; D ambiguous. In germline, CDR1 is SNHLY, CDR2 FYNNEI. The CDR3 has 15 residues. With 4 bases removed from V and 0 bases from J, the gap between germline ends came to 10 bases. The chain's CDR3 is CASSVEQISGNTIYF. CDR3 nucleotides: TGTGCCAGCAGTGTTGAACAGATCTCTGGAAACACCATATATTTT.

The chain carries TRBV9 and TRBJ2-1, with 14 bases aligning to TRBD2. Unmatched junction bases numbered 15, after V lost 4 bases and J lost 6 bases. The CDR3 is made up of 19 amino acids. Germline V gene sequence: CDR1 SGDLS, CDR2 YYNGEE. The CDR3 sequence: CASSNPREGLAGVGNEQFF. The CDR3 nucleotides read TGTGCCAGCAGCAATCCCAGGGAGGGACTAGCGGGAGTCGGCAATGAGCAGTTCTTC.